The rows below give T cell receptor beta chains drawn from one sample of a study of T-cell reconstitution after alpha-beta-depleted transplantation in children. Each CDR3 protein is one row after TCRdb ran MiXCR on the PCR reads. The sample shows around 370,000 distinct CDR3 sequences, 10% of them seen only once. Source: PBMCs from the stem cell graft donor, taken from the stem cell graft. The receptors derive from a human donor who donated a stem cell graft to a child with acute lymphoblastic leukemia. The CDR3 runs from the conserved cysteine through the conserved F or W. The D gene is left open where the match is weak. A clone size is listed for some rows: how often the clone was seen (once, few, many), or a class if it is expanded.

clone size,J gene,V gene,D gene,CDR3 protein,CDR3 DNA
few,TRBJ1-5,TRBV5-1,-,CASSLAPGPQPQHF,TGCGCCAGCAGCTTGGCGCCAGGCCCTCAGCCCCAGCATTTT
-,TRBJ2-5,TRBV13,TRBD1,CASSFLVGTGEETQYF,TGTGCCAGCAGCTTCCTAGTGGGGACAGGGGAAGAGACCCAGTACTTC
few,TRBJ2-3,TRBV4-1,TRBD2,CASSLVRLAGGSTQYF,TGCGCCAGCAGCCTCGTAAGACTAGCGGGGGGGAGTACGCAGTATTTT
-,TRBJ1-2,TRBV6-2/TRBV6-3,-,CASSPRRSNYGYTF,TGTGCCAGCAGTCCCCGGAGGTCTAACTATGGCTACACCTTC
few,TRBJ1-1,TRBV5-1,-,CASSTGTLGTEAFF,TGCGCCAGCAGCACGGGGACCCTTGGCACTGAAGCTTTCTTT
few,TRBJ2-1,TRBV5-1,-,CASSSGDSNNEQFF,TGCGCCAGCAGCTCGGGGGATTCTAACAATGAGCAGTTCTTC
-,TRBJ1-2,TRBV20-1,TRBD1,CSALRGGNGYTF,TGCAGTGCTCTCAGGGGGGGGAATGGCTACACCTTC
many,TRBJ2-3,TRBV7-8,TRBD2,CASSYLAGALTDTQYF,TGTGCCAGCAGCTACCTAGCGGGAGCCCTCACAGATACGCAGTATTTT
-,TRBJ2-3,TRBV7-7,-,CASSMSGYSTDTQYF,TGTGCTAGCAGTATGAGCGGGTATAGCACAGATACGCAGTATTTT
-,TRBJ2-1,TRBV20-1,TRBD2,CSARDWRTSGRGEQFF,TGCAGTGCTAGAGATTGGCGGACTAGCGGGAGGGGTGAGCAGTTCTTC
-,TRBJ1-5,TRBV4-3,-,CASSQGRYSNQPQHF,TGCGCCAGCAGCCAAGGGAGGTACAGCAATCAGCCCCAGCATTTT
many,TRBJ1-5,TRBV15,-,CATSRDWGQPQHF,TGTGCCACCAGCAGAGATTGGGGTCAGCCCCAGCATTTT
-,TRBJ2-7,TRBV18,TRBD1,CASSQAGTDLVGQYF,TGTGCCAGCTCACAGGCCGGGACAGACCTCGTCGGGCAGTACTTC
-,TRBJ2-7,TRBV5-6,-,CASSLAAHEQYF,TGTGCCAGCAGCTTGGCCGCCCACGAGCAGTACTTC
-,TRBJ2-6,TRBV7-9,-,CASSRQVSGANVLTF,TGTGCCAGCAGCCGACAAGTCTCTGGGGCCAACGTCCTGACTTTC
-,TRBJ2-7,TRBV6-5,TRBD2,CASSYNPSGNLSPKQYF,TGTGCCAGCAGTTACAACCCTAGCGGGAATCTCAGCCCGAAGCAGTACTTC
many,TRBJ2-7,TRBV20-1,TRBD1,CSASTAYTGGLTYEQYF,TGCAGTGCTAGTACCGCCTATACAGGGGGTCTTACCTACGAGCAGTACTTC
-,TRBJ2-5,TRBV7-9,-,CASSLVGHSPQETQYF,TGTGCCAGCAGCTTAGTGGGTCACAGTCCTCAAGAGACCCAGTACTTC
few,TRBJ2-1,TRBV4-1,-,CASSPLGSINEQFF,TGCGCCAGCAGCCCCTTGGGTAGTATCAATGAGCAGTTCTTC
few,TRBJ2-7,TRBV7-2,-,CASTSPGSYEQYF,TGTGCCAGCACCTCCCCAGGGAGCTACGAGCAGTACTTC
-,TRBJ1-5,TRBV27,TRBD1,CASSPGTGGDQPQHF,TGTGCCAGCAGTCCGGGGACAGGGGGCGACCAGCCCCAGCATTTT
many,TRBJ2-1,TRBV20-1,TRBD2,CSAGGLAGPYNEQFF,TGCAGTGCTGGGGGACTAGCGGGACCATACAATGAGCAGTTCTTC
few,TRBJ2-1,TRBV7-2,TRBD2,CASSPSGSEYNEQFF,TGTGCCAGCAGCCCTAGCGGGAGCGAGTACAATGAGCAGTTCTTC
few,TRBJ1-1,TRBV5-4,-,CASSPGFTNTEAFF,TGTGCCAGCAGCCCAGGGTTCACGAACACTGAAGCTTTCTTT
few,TRBJ2-3,TRBV20-1,-,CSARGEVDTDTQYF,TGCAGTGCTAGAGGGGAGGTGGACACAGATACGCAGTATTTT
few,TRBJ1-1,TRBV5-1,TRBD1,CASSLARDRQTDAEAFF,TGCGCCAGCAGCTTGGCACGGGACAGGCAAACGGACGCTGAAGCTTTCTTT
few,TRBJ2-1,TRBV10-2,TRBD1,CASRIGQGSYNEQFF,TGCGCCAGCAGGATAGGACAGGGTTCGTACAATGAGCAGTTCTTC
few,TRBJ2-1,TRBV7-2,TRBD2,CASSPSTSGYNEQFF,TGTGCCAGCAGCCCTTCGACTAGCGGGTACAATGAGCAGTTCTTC
many,TRBJ1-2,TRBV7-2,-,CASSLNTYGYTF,TGTGCCAGCAGCTTAAACACCTATGGCTACACCTTC
many,TRBJ2-6,TRBV4-3,TRBD1,CASSLLTGAGANVLTF,TGCGCCAGCAGCCTGCTGACAGGGGCAGGGGCCAACGTCCTGACTTTC
few,TRBJ2-2,TRBV29-1,TRBD2,CSAPKREGRDGELFF,TGCAGCGCCCCTAAGCGGGAGGGCCGGGACGGGGAGCTGTTTTTT
-,TRBJ2-1,TRBV28,-,CASSLSWADNEQFF,TGTGCCAGCAGTTTATCATGGGCGGACAATGAGCAGTTCTTC
-,TRBJ1-5,TRBV29-1,-,CSVAQGSNQPQHF,TGCAGCGTTGCCCAGGGAAGCAATCAGCCCCAGCATTTT
once,TRBJ1-3,TRBV10-3,-,CAISPDASSGNTIYF,TGTGCCATCAGCCCCGACGCGAGCTCTGGAAACACCATATATTTT
-,TRBJ2-1,TRBV12-3/TRBV12-4,-,CASIRGYGFSYNEQFF,TGTGCCAGCATAAGGGGCTATGGCTTCTCCTACAATGAGCAGTTCTTC
many,TRBJ2-5,TRBV7-9,-,CASSRGASGKETQYF,TGTGCCAGCAGCCGCGGGGCTAGTGGGAAAGAGACCCAGTACTTC
-,TRBJ1-6,TRBV27,-,CASRYQGAPNSPLHF,TGTGCCAGCCGATATCAAGGGGCCCCTAATTCACCCCTCCACTTT
many,TRBJ2-3,TRBV20-1,-,CSARVPATDTQYF,TGCAGTGCTAGAGTTCCAGCCACAGATACGCAGTATTTT
few,TRBJ2-7,TRBV7-6,-,CASTWGESYEQYF,TGTGCCAGCACCTGGGGGGAGAGCTACGAGCAGTACTTC
many,TRBJ2-1,TRBV12-3/TRBV12-4,TRBD1,CASILTGTGLYNEQFF,TGTGCCAGCATCCTAACCGGGACAGGTCTATACAATGAGCAGTTCTTC
-,TRBJ2-3,TRBV10-3,TRBD2,CAISDTGLATDTQYF,TGTGCCATCAGTGATACGGGACTAGCTACAGATACGCAGTATTTT
-,TRBJ2-1,TRBV5-1,TRBD2,CASSLGTSGSPLYNEQFF,TGCGCCAGCAGCTTGGGAACTAGCGGAAGCCCCCTCTACAATGAGCAGTTCTTC
-,TRBJ2-1,TRBV14,TRBD2,CASSQSGSRVNEQFF,TGTGCCAGCAGCCAAAGCGGGAGTAGGGTCAATGAGCAGTTCTTC
few,TRBJ2-3,TRBV6-5,TRBD2,CASRPRTSGISTDTQYF,TGTGCCAGCAGACCCCGGACTAGCGGCATAAGCACAGATACGCAGTATTTT